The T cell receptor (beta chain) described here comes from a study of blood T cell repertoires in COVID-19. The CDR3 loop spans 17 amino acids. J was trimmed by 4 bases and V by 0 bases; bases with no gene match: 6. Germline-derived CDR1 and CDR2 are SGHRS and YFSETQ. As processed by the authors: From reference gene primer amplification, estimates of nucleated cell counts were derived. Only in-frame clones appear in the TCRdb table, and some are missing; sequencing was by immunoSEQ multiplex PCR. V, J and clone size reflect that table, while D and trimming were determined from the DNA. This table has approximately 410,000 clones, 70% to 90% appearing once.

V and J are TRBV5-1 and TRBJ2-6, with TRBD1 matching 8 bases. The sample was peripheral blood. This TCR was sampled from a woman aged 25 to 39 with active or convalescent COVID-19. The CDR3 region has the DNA TGCGCCAGCAGCTTGGGCCAGGGGGCGTACGGGGCCAACGTCCTGACTTTC. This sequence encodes CASSLGQGAYGANVLTF.